This is a list of T cell receptor beta chains from one sample in a study of T cell repertoires in cytomegalovirus infection. One entry per CDR3 protein results from TCRdb running MiXCR on the reads. The data hold 200,000 to 300,000 distinct CDR3 sequences, with roughly 15% observed a single time. The source material was PBMCs. Receptor source: a human donor in good health (CMV status not recorded). Some clones in this sample may be carry-over from other donors' samples. CDR3s include the opening cysteine and the closing phenylalanine or tryptophan. Fields, in order: D gene, V gene, J gene, clone size, CDR3 DNA, CDR3 protein. The D gene is left open where the match is weak. Clone size is given for some rows only: seen once, a few or many times, or a class if the clone is expanded.

-	TRBV20-1	TRBJ2-1	-	TGCAGTGCTAGAGATAAGGGGCGCGTGTTTAGTGAGCAGTTCTTC	CSARDKGRVFSEQFF
-	TRBV2	TRBJ1-2	few	TGTGCCAGCGCTAACTATGGCTACACCTTC	CASANYGYTF
-	TRBV10-3	TRBJ1-2	many	TGTGCCATCAGTGAGTCGAAACAAGGATGGATCTATGGCTACACCTTC	CAISESKQGWIYGYTF
-	TRBV4-1	TRBJ1-5	many	TGCGCCAGCAGCCAAGTCCGGGGTGATAATCAGCCCCAGCATTTT	CASSQVRGDNQPQHF
-	TRBV20-1	TRBJ1-5	-	TGCAGTGCTTTTACGACAGGAATCAATCAGCCCCAGCATTTT	CSAFTTGINQPQHF
-	TRBV7-6	TRBJ2-1	many	TGTGCCAGCAGCTTAGTTCGTGTCTCAAACAATGAGCAGTTCTTC	CASSLVRVSNNEQFF
TRBD2	TRBV7-2	TRBJ2-5	many	TGTGCCAGCAGCGCAAATACTGGGGCGGGAGGGCCGGAGACCCAGTACTTC	CASSANTGAGGPETQYF
TRBD2	TRBV20-1	TRBJ2-1	-	TGCAGTGCGGGTAGCGGGAAAAATGAGCAGTTCTTC	CSAGSGKNEQFF
-	TRBV20-1	TRBJ1-2	-	TGCAGTGCCCCGGAACAGAACTATGACTACACCTTC	CSAPEQNYDYTF
-	TRBV20-1	TRBJ1-5	-	TGCAGTGCTAGAGATCGGATCGGAGGGAATCAGCCCCAGCATTTT	CSARDRIGGNQPQHF